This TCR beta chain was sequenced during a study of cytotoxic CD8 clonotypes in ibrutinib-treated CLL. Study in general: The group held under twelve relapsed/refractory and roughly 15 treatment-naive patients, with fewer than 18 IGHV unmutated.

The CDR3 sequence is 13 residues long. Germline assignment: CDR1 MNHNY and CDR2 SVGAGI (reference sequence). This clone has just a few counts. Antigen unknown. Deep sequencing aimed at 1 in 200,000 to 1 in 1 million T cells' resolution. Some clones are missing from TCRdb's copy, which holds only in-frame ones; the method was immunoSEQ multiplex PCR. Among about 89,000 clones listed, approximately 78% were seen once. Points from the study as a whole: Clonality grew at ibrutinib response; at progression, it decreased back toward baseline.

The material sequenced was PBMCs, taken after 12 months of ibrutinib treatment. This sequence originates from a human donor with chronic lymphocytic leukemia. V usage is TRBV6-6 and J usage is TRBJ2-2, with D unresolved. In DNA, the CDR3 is TGTGGTTCTGATGGAGCGAACACCGGGGAGCTGTTTTTT. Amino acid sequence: CGSDGANTGELFF.